In its sample, the clone carrying this TCR beta chain was seen many times. Patients newly diagnosed with hyperthyroidism, under 2 months' duration, were aged 18 to 65, the study reports. The entry originates in a study of Graves' ophthalmopathy and Graves' hyperthyroidism. TCR beta CDR3 regions were amplified from RNA transcripts. First-round RT-PCR employed HTBI primers, with a second-round multiplex PCR after it. TCRdb recomputed calls from the multiplex PCR reads with MiXCR, one row per CDR3 protein. The sample includes some 360,000 distinct CDR3 sequences, about a sixth of them seen just once. This CDR3 comprises 12 residues. V was cut by 10 bases and J by 7 bases, with 13 bases left in between.

The chain recombines TRBV12-3 or TRBV12-4 with TRBJ2-2; D uncertain. The receptor was derived from an adult woman with stable Graves' hyperthyroidism. The sequencing input was peripheral blood. The CDR3 loop is CATAWADGELFF. CDR3 sequence (DNA): TGTGCCACCGCATGGGCGGACGGGGAGCTGTTTTTT.